Below, 4 T cell receptor beta chains from the same sample are listed, as sequenced in a study of blood T cell repertoires in COVID-19. Generated by immunoSEQ multiplex PCR, the TCRdb table keeps only in-frame clones and is missing some. The sample yields some 73,000 clones, approximately 83% seen once. Material for sequencing was peripheral blood. All receptors come from a human donor in a cohort sampled during active COVID-19.

The chain recombines TRBV24-1 with TRBJ2-7; 10 bases fit TRBD2. The J segment lost 0 bases and the V segment lost 6 bases, leaving 1 base of the junction unmatched. Germline loops: CDR1 KGHDR, CDR2 SFDVKD. The CDR3 extends over 14 amino acids. In nucleotides, the CDR3 is TGTGCCACCAGTCCTAGCGGGGGCTCCTACGAGCAGTACTTC. Translated: CATSPSGGSYEQYF.

The chain has TRBV11-2 and TRBJ2-1; D call uncertain. CDR3 length: 12 residues. Deletions cut 2 bases from V and 8 bases from J, with 7 bases between. Looked up from germline, CDR1 is SGHAT and CDR2 is FQNNGV. The CDR3 sequence: CASSLTQYEQFF. The CDR3 bases are TGTGCCAGCAGCTTAACTCAATATGAGCAGTTCTTC.

V and J are TRBV5-1 and TRBJ2-7, with 8 positions matching TRBD1. Germline assignment: CDR1 SGHRS and CDR2 YFSETQ. The CDR3 runs to 15 residues. With V trimmed by 2 bases and J by 1 base, 5 bases remained unmatched. The CDR3 DNA reads TGCGCCAGCAGCTTCAGGGGGCGCGGGTCCTACGAGCAGTACTTC. Amino acid sequence: CASSFRGRGSYEQYF.

This clone was observed many times. V usage is TRBV28 and J usage is TRBJ2-3; TRBD1 is a possible D gene (7 bases). The ends were cut back, 5 bases at V and 5 bases at J, with 17 bases in the middle. The CDR3 spans 15 residues. Germline V lookup: CDR1 MDHEN, CDR2 SYDVKM. This chain's CDR3 is CASSTRNQGGDTQYF. In nucleotides, the CDR3 is TGTGCCAGCAGTACCAGGAACCAGGGGGGAGATACGCAGTATTTT.